The 3 T cell receptor beta chains listed next were all sequenced from one sample in a study of T-cell memory formation after mild COVID-19. TCRdb called the 5' RACE reads again in MiXCR, with one record for every CDR3 protein. The data contain about 340,000 distinct CDR3 sequences, over 20% of them singletons. Sequencing used PBMCs or a T cell subset sorted from them (not recorded which). The origin of the receptors is an adult woman who had mild COVID-19 (a few samples of this study predate the infection). Cell type and time point are not known.

This clonotype was observed at least ten times. The chain is built from TRBV19 and TRBJ2-2; 14 bases are a match to TRBD2. This CDR3 has 17 amino acids. J gave up 4 bases and V 7 bases, and 8 bases lay outside the gene matches. CDR1 and CDR2 from the germline V gene are LNHDA and SQIVND (reference sequence). CDR3 DNA sequence: TGTGCCAGTATTCAAACGGGACTAGCGGGAGTCACCGGGGAGCTGTTTTTT. Its protein product is CASIQTGLAGVTGELFF. Variable domain in full (rest from reference TRBV19 and TRBJ2-2): DGGITQSPKYLFRKEGQNVTLSCEQNLNHDAMYWYRQDPGQGLRLIYYSQIVNDFQKGDIAEGYSVSREKKESFPLTVTSAQKNPTAFYLCASIQTGLAGVTGELFFGEGSRLTVL.

This clonotype occurred a few times. This chain connects TRBV6-4 to TRBJ2-3, with D unresolved. Germline lookup yields CDR1 MRHNA and CDR2 SNTAGT. The CDR3 runs to 16 residues. V was pared by 0 bases and J by 2 bases, with 12 bases between. The CDR3 DNA reads TGTGCCAGCAGTGACTCGGCTGGACCGACCACAGATACGCAGTATTTT. The encoded protein is CASSDSAGPTTDTQYF.

CDR3 bases: TGTGCCAGCAGGCACTACCGACTAGCGGGAGAATCAGATACGCAGTATTTT. Translation gives CASRHYRLAGESDTQYF. This chain connects TRBV12-3 or TRBV12-4 to TRBJ2-3; TRBD2 agrees at 12 bases. The length of the CDR3 is 17 residues. V shed 6 bases and J 4 bases; nucleotides not matched to a gene: 11.